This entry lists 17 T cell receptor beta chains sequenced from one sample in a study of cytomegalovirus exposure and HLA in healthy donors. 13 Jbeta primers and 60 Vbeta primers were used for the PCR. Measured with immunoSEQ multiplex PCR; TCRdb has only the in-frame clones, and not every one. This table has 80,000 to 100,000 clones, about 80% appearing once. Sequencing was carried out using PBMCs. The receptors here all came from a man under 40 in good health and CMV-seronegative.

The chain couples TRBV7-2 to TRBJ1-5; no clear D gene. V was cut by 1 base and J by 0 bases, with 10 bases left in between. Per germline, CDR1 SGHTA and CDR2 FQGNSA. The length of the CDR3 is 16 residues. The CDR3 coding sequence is TGTGCCAGCAGCTTAGTTATGGGCTATAGCAATCAGCCCCAGCATTTT. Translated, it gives CASSLVMGYSNQPQHF. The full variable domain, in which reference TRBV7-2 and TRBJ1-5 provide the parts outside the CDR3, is GAGVSQSPSNKVTEKGKDVELRCDPISGHTALYWYRQSLGQGLEFLIYFQGNSAPDKSGLPSDRFSAERTGGSVSTLTIQRTQQEDSAVYLCASSLVMGYSNQPQHFGDGTRLSIL.

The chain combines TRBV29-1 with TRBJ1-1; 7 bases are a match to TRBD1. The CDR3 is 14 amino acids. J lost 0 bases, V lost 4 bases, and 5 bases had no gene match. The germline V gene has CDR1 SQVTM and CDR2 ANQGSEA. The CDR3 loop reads CSVGEGALNTEAFF. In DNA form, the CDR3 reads TGCAGCGTTGGTGAGGGGGCTCTGAACACTGAAGCTTTCTTT.

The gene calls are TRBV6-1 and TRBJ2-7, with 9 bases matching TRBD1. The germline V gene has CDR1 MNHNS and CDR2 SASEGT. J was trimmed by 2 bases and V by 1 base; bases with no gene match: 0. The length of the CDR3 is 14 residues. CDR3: CASSEGTGAYEQYF. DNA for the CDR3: TGTGCCAGCAGTGAAGGGACAGGGGCCTACGAGCAGTACTTC.

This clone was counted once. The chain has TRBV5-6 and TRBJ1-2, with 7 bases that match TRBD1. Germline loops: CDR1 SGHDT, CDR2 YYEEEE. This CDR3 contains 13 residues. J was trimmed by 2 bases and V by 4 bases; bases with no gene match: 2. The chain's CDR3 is CASSAGQNYGYTF. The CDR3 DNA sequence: TGTGCCAGCAGCGCGGGACAGAACTATGGCTACACCTTC.

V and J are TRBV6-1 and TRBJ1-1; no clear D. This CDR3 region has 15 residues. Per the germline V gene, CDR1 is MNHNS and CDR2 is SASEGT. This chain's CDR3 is CAAYVGVTGSTEAFF. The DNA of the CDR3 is TGTGCAGCTTATGTGGGAGTGACGGGTAGCACTGAAGCTTTCTTT.

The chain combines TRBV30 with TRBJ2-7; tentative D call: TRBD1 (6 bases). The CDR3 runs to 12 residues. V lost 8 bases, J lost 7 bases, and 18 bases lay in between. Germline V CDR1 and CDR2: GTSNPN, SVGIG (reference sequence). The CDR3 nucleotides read TGTGCCAGTCGACAGGCCAGAGTAGAGCAGTACTTC. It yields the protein CASRQARVEQYF.

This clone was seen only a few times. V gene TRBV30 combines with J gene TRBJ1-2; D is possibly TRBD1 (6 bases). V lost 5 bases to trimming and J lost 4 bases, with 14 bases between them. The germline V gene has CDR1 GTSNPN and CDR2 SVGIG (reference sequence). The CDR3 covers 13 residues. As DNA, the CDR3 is TGTGCCTGGGGGGGCGACCCACTCTATGGCTACACCTTC. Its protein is CAWGGDPLYGYTF.

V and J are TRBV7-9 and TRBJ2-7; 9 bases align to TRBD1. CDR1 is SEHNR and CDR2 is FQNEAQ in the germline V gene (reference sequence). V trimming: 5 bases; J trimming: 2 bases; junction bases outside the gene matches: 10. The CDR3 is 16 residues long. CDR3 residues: CASSDTGTGRPYEQYF. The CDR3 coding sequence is TGTGCCAGCAGCGATACCGGGACAGGGAGACCCTACGAGCAGTACTTC.

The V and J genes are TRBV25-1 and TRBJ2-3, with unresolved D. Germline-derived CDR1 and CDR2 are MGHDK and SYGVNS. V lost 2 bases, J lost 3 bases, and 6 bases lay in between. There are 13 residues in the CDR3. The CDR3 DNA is TGTGCCAGCAGTGAACCAGCGACAGATACGCAGTATTTT. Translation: CASSEPATDTQYF. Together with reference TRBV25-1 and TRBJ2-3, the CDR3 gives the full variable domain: EADIYQTPRYLVIGTGKKITLECSQTMGHDKMYWYQQDPGMELHLIHYSYGVNSTEKGDLSSESTVSRIRTEHFPLTLESARPSHTSQYLCASSEPATDTQYFGPGTRLTVL.

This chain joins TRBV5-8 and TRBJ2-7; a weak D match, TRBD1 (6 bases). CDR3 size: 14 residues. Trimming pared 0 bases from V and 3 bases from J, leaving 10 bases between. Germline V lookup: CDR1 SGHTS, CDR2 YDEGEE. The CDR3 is CASSLGTVRYEQYF. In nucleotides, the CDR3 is TGTGCCAGCAGCTTGGGGACAGTCCGCTACGAGCAGTACTTC.

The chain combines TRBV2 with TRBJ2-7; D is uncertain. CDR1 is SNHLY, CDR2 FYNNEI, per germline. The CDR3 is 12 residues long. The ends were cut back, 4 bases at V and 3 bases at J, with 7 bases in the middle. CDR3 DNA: TGTGCCAGCAGTGCTTACAGCTACGAGCAGTACTTC. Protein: CASSAYSYEQYF.

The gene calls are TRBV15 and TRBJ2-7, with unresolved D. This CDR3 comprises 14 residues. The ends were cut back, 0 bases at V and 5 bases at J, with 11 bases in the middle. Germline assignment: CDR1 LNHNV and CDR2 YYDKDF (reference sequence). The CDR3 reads CATSRDPTMNEQYF. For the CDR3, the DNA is TGTGCCACCAGCAGAGATCCGACAATGAACGAGCAGTACTTC.

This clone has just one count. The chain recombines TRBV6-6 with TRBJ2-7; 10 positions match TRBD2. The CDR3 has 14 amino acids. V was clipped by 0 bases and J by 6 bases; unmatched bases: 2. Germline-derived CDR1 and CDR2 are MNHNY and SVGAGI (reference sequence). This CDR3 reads CASSYSRLAGEQYF. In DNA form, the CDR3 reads TGTGCCAGCAGTTACTCTCGACTAGCGGGCGAGCAGTACTTC.

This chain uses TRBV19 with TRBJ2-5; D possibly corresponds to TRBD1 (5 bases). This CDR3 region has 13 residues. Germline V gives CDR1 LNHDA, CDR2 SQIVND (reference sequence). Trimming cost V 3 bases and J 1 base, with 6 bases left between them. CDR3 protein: CASSIRVQETQYF. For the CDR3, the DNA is TGTGCCAGTAGTATCAGGGTCCAAGAGACCCAGTACTTC.

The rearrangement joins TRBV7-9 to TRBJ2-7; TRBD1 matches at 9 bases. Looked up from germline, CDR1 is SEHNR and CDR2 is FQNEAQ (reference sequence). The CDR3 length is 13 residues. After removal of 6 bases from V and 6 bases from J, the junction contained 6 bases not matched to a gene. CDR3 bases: TGTGCCAGCAGTGGGACAGGGCTCGGCGAGCAGTACTTC. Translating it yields CASSGTGLGEQYF. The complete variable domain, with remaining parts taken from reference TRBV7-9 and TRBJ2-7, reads DTGVSQNPRHKITKRGQNVTFRCDPISEHNRLYWYRQTLGQGPEFLTYFQNEAQLEKSRLLSDRFSAERPKGSFSTLEIQRTEQGDSAMYLCASSGTGLGEQYFGPGTRLTVT.

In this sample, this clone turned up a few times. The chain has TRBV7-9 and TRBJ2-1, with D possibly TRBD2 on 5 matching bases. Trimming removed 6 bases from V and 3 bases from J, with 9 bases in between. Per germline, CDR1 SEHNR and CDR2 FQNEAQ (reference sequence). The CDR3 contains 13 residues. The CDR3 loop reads CASSPGVYNEQFF. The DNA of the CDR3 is TGTGCCAGCAGTCCCGGGGTCTACAATGAGCAGTTCTTC.

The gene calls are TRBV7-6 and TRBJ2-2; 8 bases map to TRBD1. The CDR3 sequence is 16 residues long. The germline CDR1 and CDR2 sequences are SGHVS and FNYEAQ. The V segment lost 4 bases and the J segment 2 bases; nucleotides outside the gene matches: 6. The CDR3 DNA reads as TGTGCCAGCAGCTCCACAGGGGGGAAAAACACCGGGGAGCTGTTTTTT. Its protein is CASSSTGGKNTGELFF.